This T cell receptor beta chain stems from a study of cytomegalovirus exposure and HLA in healthy donors. It was with 60 Vbeta and 13 Jbeta primers that the PCR ran. The repertoire was sequenced with immunoSEQ multiplex PCR; TCRdb's copy has only in-frame clones and lacks some. The sample includes approximately 220,000 clones, approximately 83% of them seen just once. Donors showed nominal health when sampled, although they likely had unrecorded immune exposures. This clonotype originated in a girl aged 10 to 17 in good health and CMV-seronegative. Specimen: PBMCs.

The CDR3 sequence is CASSLWASGGQGRNEQFF. CDR3 DNA sequence: TGTGCCAGCAGTTTATGGGCTTCGGGGGGACAGGGCCGGAATGAGCAGTTCTTC. J is TRBJ2-1 and V is TRBV27; 9 bases are a match to TRBD1. V shed 1 base, J shed 7 bases, and the junction held 14 bases outside the gene matches. CDR1 and CDR2 from the germline V gene are MNHEY and SMNVEV (reference sequence). The CDR3 is 18 amino acids.